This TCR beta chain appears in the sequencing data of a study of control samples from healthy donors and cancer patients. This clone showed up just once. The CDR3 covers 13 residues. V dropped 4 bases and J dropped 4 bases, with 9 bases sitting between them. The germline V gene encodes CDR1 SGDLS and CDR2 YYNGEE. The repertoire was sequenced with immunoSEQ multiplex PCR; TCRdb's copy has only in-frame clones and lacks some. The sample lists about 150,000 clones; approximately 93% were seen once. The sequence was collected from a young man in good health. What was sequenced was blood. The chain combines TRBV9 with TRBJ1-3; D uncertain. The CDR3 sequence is CASSPLWGNTIYF. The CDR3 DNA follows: TGTGCCAGCAGCCCTCTTTGGGGAAACACCATATATTTT.